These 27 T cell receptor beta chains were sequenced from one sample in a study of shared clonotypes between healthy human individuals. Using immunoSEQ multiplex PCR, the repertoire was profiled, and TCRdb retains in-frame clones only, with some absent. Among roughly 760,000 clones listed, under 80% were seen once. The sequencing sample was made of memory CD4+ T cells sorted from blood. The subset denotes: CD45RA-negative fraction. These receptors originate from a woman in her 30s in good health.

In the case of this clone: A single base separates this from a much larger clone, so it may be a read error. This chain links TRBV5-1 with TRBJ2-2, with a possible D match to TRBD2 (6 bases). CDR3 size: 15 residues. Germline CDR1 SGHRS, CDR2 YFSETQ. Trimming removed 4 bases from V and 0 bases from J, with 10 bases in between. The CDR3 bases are TGCGCCAGCAGCCCAGGGACTTCGAACACCGGGGAGCTGTTTTTT. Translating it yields CASSPGTSNTGELFF.

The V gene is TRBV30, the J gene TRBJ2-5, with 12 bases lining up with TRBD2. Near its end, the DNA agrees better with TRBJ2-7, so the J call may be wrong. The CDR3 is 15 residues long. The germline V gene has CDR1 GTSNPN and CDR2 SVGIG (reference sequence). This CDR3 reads CAAQRTSGTFYEQYF. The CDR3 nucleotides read TGTGCCGCCCAACGGACTAGCGGGACGTTCTACGAGCAGTACTTC.

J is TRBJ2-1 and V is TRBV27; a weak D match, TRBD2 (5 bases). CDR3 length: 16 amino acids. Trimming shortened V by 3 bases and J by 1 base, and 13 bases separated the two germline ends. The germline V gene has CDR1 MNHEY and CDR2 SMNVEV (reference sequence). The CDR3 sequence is CASSFASTISYNEQFF. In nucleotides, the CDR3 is TGTGCCAGCAGTTTTGCTAGCACAATTTCCTACAATGAGCAGTTCTTC.

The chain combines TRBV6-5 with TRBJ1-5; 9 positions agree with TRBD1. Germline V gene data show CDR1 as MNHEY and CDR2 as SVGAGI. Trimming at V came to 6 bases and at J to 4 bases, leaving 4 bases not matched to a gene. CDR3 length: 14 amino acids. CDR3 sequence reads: CASSRTGENQPQHF. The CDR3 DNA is TGTGCCAGCAGCCGGACAGGGGAAAATCAGCCCCAGCATTTT.

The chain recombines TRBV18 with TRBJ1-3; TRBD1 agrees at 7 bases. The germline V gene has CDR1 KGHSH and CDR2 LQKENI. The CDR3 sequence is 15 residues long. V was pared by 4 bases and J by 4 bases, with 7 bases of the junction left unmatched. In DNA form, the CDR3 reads TGTGCCAGCTCACACAATACAGGGGACGGAAACACCATATATTTT. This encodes CASSHNTGDGNTIYF.

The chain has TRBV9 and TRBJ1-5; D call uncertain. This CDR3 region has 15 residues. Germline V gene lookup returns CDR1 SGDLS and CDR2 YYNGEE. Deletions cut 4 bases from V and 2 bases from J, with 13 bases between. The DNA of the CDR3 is TGTGCCAGCAGCCCCTCCGCCCGCGGCAATCAGCCCCAGCATTTT. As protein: CASSPSARGNQPQHF. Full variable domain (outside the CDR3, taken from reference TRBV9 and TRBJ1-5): DSGVTQTPKHLITATGQRVTLRCSPRSGDLSVYWYQQSLDQGLQFLIQYYNGEERAKGNILERFSAQQFPDLHSELNLSSLELGDSALYFCASSPSARGNQPQHFGDGTRLSIL.

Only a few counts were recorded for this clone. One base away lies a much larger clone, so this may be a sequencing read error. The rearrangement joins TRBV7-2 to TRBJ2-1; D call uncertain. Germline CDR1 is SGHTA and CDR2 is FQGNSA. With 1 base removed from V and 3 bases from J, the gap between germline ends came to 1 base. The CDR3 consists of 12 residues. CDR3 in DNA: TGTGCCAGCAGCTTAGACTACAATGAGCAGTTCTTC. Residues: CASSLDYNEQFF.

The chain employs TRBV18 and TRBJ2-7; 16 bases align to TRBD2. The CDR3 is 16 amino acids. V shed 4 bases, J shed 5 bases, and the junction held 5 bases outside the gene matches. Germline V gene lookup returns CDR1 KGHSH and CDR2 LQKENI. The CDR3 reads CASSQGTSGRGDEQYF. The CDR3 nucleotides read TGTGCCAGCTCACAAGGGACTAGCGGGAGGGGAGACGAGCAGTACTTC.

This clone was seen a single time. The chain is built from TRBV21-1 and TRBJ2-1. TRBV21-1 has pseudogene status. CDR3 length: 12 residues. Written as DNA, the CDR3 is TGTGCCAGCACCGACGAAGGTAATGAGCAGTTCTTC. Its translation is CASTDEGNEQFF.

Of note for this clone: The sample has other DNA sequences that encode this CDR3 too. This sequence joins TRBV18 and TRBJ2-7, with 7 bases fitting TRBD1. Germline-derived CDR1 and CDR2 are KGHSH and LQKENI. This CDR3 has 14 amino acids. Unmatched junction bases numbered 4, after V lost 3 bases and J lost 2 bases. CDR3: CASSPGQGAYEQYF. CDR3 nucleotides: TGTGCCAGCTCACCTGGTCAGGGGGCCTACGAGCAGTACTTC.

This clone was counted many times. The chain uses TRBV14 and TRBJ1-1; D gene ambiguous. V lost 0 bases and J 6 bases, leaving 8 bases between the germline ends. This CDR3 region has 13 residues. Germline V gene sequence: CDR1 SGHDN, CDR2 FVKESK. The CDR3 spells CASSQEYQAEAFF. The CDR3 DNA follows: TGTGCCAGCAGCCAAGAGTACCAGGCTGAAGCTTTCTTT.

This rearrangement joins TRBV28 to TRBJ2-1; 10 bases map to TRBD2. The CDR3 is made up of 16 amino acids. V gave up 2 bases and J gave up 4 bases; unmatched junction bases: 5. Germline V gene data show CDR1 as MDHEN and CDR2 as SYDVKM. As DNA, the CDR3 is TGTGCCAGCAGTTTAATCGGGACTAGCGCTTACAATGAGCAGTTCTTC. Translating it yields CASSLIGTSAYNEQFF.

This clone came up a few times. CDR3 protein: CAISEGTGNEKLFF. Here the CDR3 DNA reads TGTGCCATCAGTGAAGGAACTGGTAATGAAAAACTGTTTTTT. This chain connects TRBV10-3 to TRBJ1-4, with D uncertain. The V gene lost 3 bases and the J gene lost 4 bases, with 9 bases spanning the gap. Germline-derived CDR1 and CDR2 are ENHRY and SYGVKD. CDR3 size: 14 residues.

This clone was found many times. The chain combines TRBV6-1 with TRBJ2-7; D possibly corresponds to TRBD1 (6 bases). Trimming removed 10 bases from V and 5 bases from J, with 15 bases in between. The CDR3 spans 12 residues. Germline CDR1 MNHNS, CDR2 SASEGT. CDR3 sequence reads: CATERQDNEQYF. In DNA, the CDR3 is TGTGCCACCGAAAGACAGGACAACGAGCAGTACTTC.

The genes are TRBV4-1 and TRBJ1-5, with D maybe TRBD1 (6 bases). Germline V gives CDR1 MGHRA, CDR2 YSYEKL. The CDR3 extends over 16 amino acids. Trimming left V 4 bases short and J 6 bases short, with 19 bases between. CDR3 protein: CASSPAGGRGAQPQHF. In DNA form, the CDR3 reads TGCGCCAGCAGCCCGGCGGGGGGGCGAGGGGCTCAGCCCCAGCATTTT.

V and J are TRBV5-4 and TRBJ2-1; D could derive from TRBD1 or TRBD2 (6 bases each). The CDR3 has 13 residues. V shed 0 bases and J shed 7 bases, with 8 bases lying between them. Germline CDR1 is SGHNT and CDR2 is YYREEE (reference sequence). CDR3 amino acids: CASSLGRGNEQFF. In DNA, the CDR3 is TGTGCCAGCAGCTTGGGGAGGGGGAATGAGCAGTTCTTC.

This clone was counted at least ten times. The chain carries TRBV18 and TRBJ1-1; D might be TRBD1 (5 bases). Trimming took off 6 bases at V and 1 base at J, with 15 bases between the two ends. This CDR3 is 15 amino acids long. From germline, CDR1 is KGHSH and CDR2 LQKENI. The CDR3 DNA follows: TGTGCCAGCTCCCTCAGGGATGGAGCGAACACTGAAGCTTTCTTT. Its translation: CASSLRDGANTEAFF.

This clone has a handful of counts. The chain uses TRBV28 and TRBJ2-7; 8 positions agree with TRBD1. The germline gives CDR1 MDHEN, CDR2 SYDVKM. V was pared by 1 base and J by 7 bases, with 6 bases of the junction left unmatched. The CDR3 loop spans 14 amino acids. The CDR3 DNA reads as TGTGCCAGCAGTTTATTTCGGACAGGGATTGAGCAGTACTTC. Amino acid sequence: CASSLFRTGIEQYF.

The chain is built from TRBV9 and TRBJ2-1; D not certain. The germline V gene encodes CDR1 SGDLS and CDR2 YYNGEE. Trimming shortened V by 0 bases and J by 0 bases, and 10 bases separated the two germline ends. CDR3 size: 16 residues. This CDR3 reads CASSVELVRSYNEQFF. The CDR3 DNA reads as TGTGCCAGCAGCGTAGAGTTGGTTCGCTCCTACAATGAGCAGTTCTTC.

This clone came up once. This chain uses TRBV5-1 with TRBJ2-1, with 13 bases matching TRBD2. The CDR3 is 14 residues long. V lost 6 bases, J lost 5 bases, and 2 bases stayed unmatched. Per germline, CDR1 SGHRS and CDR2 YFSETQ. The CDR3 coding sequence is TGCGCCAGCAATGGACTAGCGGGGGACAATGAGCAGTTCTTC. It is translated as CASNGLAGDNEQFF.

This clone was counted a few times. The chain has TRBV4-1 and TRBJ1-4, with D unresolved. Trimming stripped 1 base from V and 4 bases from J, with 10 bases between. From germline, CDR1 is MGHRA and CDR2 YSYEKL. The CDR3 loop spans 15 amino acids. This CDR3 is CASSQGDTLNEKLFF. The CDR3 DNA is TGCGCCAGCAGCCAAGGCGACACGCTTAATGAAAAACTGTTTTTT.

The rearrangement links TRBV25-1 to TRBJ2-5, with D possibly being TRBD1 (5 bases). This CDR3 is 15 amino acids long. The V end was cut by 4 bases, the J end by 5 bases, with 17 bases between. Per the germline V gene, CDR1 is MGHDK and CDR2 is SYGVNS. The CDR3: CASSAPKKGRETQYF. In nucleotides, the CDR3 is TGTGCCAGCAGTGCCCCTAAAAAGGGGCGGGAGACCCAGTACTTC.

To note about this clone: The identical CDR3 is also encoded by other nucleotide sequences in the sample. The CDR3 DNA follows: TGTGCCAGCAGTTACTCGAGCACCGGGGAGCTGTTTTTT. As protein: CASSYSSTGELFF. The chain is built from TRBV6-6 and TRBJ2-2; D is undetermined. CDR3 size: 13 residues. Trimming removed 0 bases at V and 4 bases at J, with 3 bases between. Germline lookup yields CDR1 MNHNY and CDR2 SVGAGI (reference sequence).

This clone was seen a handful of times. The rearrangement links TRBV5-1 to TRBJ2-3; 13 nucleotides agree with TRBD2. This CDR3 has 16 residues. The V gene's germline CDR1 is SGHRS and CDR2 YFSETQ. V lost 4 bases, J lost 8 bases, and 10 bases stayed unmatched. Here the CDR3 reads CASSRTSGSTTVTQYF. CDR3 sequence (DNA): TGCGCCAGCAGCCGGACTAGCGGGAGCACAACCGTTACGCAGTATTTT.

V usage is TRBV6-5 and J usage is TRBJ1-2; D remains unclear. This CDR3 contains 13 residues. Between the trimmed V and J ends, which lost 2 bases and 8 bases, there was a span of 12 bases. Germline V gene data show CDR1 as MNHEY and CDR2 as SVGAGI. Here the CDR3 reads CASSYGVGSGYTF. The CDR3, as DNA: TGTGCCAGCAGTTACGGCGTGGGGTCGGGCTACACCTTC.

DNA of the CDR3: TGTGCCACTACGCCTAGCCTAGCGTGGACCGGGGAGCTGTTTTTT. It yields the protein CATTPSLAWTGELFF. The chain couples TRBV19 to TRBJ2-2; D perhaps matches TRBD2 (6 bases). V shed 10 bases and J shed 5 bases, with 20 bases lying between them. This CDR3 has 15 residues. Germline values: CDR1 LNHDA, CDR2 SQIVND (reference sequence).

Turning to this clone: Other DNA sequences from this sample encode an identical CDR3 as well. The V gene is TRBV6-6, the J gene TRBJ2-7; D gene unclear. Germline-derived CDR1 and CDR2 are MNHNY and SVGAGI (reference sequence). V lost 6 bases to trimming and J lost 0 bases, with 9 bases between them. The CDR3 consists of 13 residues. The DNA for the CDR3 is TGTGCCAGCAGCCCCGGCGGCTCCTACGAGCAGTACTTC. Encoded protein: CASSPGGSYEQYF.